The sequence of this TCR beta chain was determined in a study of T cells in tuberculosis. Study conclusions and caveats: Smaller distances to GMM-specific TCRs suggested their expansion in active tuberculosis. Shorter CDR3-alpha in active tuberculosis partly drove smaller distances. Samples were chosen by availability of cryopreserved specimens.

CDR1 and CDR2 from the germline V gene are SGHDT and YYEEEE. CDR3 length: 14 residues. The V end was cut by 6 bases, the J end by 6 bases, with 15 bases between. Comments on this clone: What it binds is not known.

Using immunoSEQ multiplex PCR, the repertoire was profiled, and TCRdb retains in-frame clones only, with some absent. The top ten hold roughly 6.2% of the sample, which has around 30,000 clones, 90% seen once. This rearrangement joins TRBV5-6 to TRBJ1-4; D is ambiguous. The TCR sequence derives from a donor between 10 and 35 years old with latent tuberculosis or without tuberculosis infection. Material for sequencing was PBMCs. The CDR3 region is CASNRKITDEKLFF. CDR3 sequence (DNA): TGTGCCAGCAACAGAAAGATAACGGATGAAAAACTGTTTTTT.